This T cell receptor (beta chain) was sequenced during a study of Graves' ophthalmopathy and Graves' hyperthyroidism (dated by TCRdb to the late 2010s). Study-wide context: Peripheral blood was collected before any treatment was given, at the time of initial diagnosis. Following sample collection, hyperthyroidism patients were given methimazole at a starting dose of 30 mg daily, and ophthalmopathy patients were given high-dose intravenous methylprednisolone. An independent validation cohort comprised 18 hyperthyroidism patients and some 16 patients who later progressed from hyperthyroidism to ophthalmopathy. The 80 to 100 discovery patients were randomly divided into training and test sets at a 7:3 ratio. In total, some 140 blood samples were TCR-sequenced: 43 ophthalmopathy, some 75 hyperthyroidism and some 17 hyperthyroidism-to-ophthalmopathy patients. The study used signatures of the TCR beta repertoire to tell Graves' ophthalmopathy apart from Graves' hyperthyroidism and to predict which patients would progress to ophthalmopathy. T-cell repertoires of thyroid tissue and blood were compared in over 5 hyperthyroidism patients. A discovery set of 100 or so patients (43 ophthalmopathy, approximately 58 stable hyperthyroidism) was enrolled to explore V-J signatures distinguishing ophthalmopathy from hyperthyroidism. General study outcomes and caveats: In validation, the model predicted ophthalmopathy progression with 55% to 71% sensitivity and less than 80% specificity; some 13 predicted patients were CT-confirmed with GO in a median of 6.5 months. Ophthalmopathy was separated from stable hyperthyroidism by the 13-signature model with about 90% sensitivity and around 81% specificity in cross-validation and with 80%/75% in the test set. Most expanded thyroid clonotypes with frequency above 0.001 were also detected in blood, suggesting blood repertoires may reflect the thyroid immune response. Sample size was not predetermined statistically, and investigators were not blinded to group allocation.

This clonotype came up many times. Its antigen remains undetermined. Per-base qualities were not stored, and no clone one base away is much larger. For CDR1 and CDR2, the germline V gene lists MNHNS and SASEGT. From its cysteine to its phenylalanine, the CDR3 spans 15 amino acids. The DNA shown is the 45-base CDR3, in frame from base 1. V is cut by 6 bases and J by 6 bases, and the space between the germline ends is 18 bases. TCR beta CDR3 regions were amplified from RNA transcripts for repertoire sequencing. The first round of RT-PCR was done with HTBI primers and the Qiagen OneStep RT-PCR kit, and was followed by a second round of multiplex PCR, then size selection and purification. The libraries underwent paired-end sequencing with 100 bp reads on an Illumina HiSeq2000. Under the source paper's analysis protocol: SOAPnuke was used to process the reads, removing any read that contained adapters or uncalled bases, had a mean Phred below 15, or lacked an exact match to the constant primer or identifier. COPE v1.2.5 was used to merge the high-quality paired reads. Each unique nucleotide sequence was treated as a clonotype, and MiTCR v1.1 was used to align the clonotypes to the IMGT TRB V, D and J references. The analysis was limited to V-J combinations with a frequency above 0.0001, which together covered over 98% of repertoires. A TCR clonal expansion and chaos score per V-J combination was defined as the ratio of F50 clonal expansion to chaos observed in the TCRdist matrix. Welch's t-statistics and random forest were used to narrow the features down to approximately 13 V-J combinations, which were then fed into a naive Bayes classifier. Thyroid-blood repertoire similarity was quantified with the Morisita-Horn index. TCRdb ran its own pipeline on the public reads, namely fastp trimming at Q25 and MiXCR clone calling, and kept in-frame beta chains. Rows are unified per CDR3 protein, each entry keeping the most common DNA and genes. For this entry, the V and J calls and clone size follow TCRdb and not the study's own pipeline. A total of about 220,000 distinct CDR3 sequences appear in this sample, 20% to 25% of them only once. The ten largest clones add up to roughly 44% of the sample.

Patients with ophthalmopathy had moderately to severely active disease, with a Clinical Activity Score of 3 or more, a NOSPECS grade of 4 or more, and a disease duration of less than 3 months. Patients with other autoimmune diseases, uncontrolled infections, pregnancy or lactation were excluded. Clinical symptoms, serum thyroxine, TRAb, thyroid ultrasound and orbital computed tomography were used for diagnosis. Using Ficoll-Paque density gradient centrifugation, PBMCs were isolated from 8.5 to 10 ml of fresh peripheral blood. Trizol reagent was used to extract the total RNA, and its quality was then checked on an Agilent 2100 Bioanalyzer.

The sequence is built from TRBV6-1 and TRBJ1-5; TRBD1 is a weak D gene call, 5 bases matching. The receptor comes from a woman aged 45-59 years with Graves' ophthalmopathy. Donor details come from another sample of the same person, matched by shared clones. Material for sequencing was peripheral blood. CDR3 loop: CASSGRDQGLQPQHF. The bases are TGTGCCAGCAGCGGCCGGGACCAAGGTCTTCAGCCCCAGCATTTT.